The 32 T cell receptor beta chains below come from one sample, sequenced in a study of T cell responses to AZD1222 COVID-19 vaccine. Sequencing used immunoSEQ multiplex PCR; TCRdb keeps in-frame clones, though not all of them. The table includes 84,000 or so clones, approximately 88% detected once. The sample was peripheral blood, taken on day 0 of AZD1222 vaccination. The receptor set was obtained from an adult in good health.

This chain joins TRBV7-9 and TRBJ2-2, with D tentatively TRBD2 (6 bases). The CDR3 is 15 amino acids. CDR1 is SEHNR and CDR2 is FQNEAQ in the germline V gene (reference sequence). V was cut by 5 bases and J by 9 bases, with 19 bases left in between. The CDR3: CASSLGELADRELFF. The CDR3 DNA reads TGTGCCAGCAGCCTCGGGGAACTAGCAGATCGGGAGCTGTTTTTT.

CDR3 region: CSASFGADNSPLHF. The CDR3 DNA reads TGCAGTGCTAGTTTTGGGGCGGACAATTCACCCCTCCACTTT. J is TRBJ1-6 and V is TRBV20-1, with D possibly TRBD1 on 5 matching bases. Between the trimmed V and J ends, which lost 3 bases and 7 bases, there was a span of 13 bases. This CDR3 has 14 residues. Germline V gene lookup returns CDR1 DFQATT and CDR2 SNEGSKA (reference sequence).

DNA for the CDR3: TGTGCCAGCAGCGTAGAAAGGGGAGTGGGTTACAATGAGCAGTTCTTC. Its protein is CASSVERGVGYNEQFF. The rearrangement links TRBV9 to TRBJ2-1, with D possibly called TRBD1 or TRBD2 (5 bases each). This CDR3 has 16 residues. The ends were cut back, 0 bases at V and 4 bases at J, with 14 bases in the middle. Germline-derived CDR1 and CDR2 are SGDLS and YYNGEE.

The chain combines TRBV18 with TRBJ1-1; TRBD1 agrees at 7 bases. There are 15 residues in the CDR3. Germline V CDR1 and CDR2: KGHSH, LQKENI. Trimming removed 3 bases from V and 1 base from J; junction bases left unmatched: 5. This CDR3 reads CASSPTGARNTEAFF. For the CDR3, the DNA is TGTGCCAGCTCACCTACAGGGGCGAGGAACACTGAAGCTTTCTTT.

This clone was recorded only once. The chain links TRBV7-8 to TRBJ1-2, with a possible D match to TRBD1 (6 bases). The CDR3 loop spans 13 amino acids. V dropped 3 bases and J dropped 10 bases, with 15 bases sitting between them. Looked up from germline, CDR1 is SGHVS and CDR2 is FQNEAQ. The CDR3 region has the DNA TGTGCCAGCAGCTTGGGGACAAGTGAAGACTACACCTTC. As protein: CASSLGTSEDYTF. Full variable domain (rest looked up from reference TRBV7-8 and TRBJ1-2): GAGVSQSPRYKVAKRGQDVALRCDPISGHVSLFWYQQALGQGPEFLTYFQNEAQLDKSGLPSDRFFAERPEGSVSTLKIQRTQQEDSAVYLCASSLGTSEDYTFGSGTRLTVV.

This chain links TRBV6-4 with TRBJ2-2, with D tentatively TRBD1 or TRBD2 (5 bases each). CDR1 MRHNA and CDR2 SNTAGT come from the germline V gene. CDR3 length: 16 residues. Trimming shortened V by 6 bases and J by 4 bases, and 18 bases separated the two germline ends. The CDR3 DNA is TGTGCCAGCAGCCCAGGGACCAAAAGGCGCACCGGGGAGCTGTTTTTT. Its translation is CASSPGTKRRTGELFF.

The CDR3 DNA reads as TGTGCCAGCCGTGGTTTTGGATTTTCCGAGCAGTACTTC. Protein sequence: CASRGFGFSEQYF. The gene calls are TRBV28 and TRBJ2-7, with D unclear. The CDR3 sequence is 13 residues long. Germline V CDR1 and CDR2: MDHEN, SYDVKM. Trimming removed 8 bases at V and 6 bases at J, with 17 bases between.

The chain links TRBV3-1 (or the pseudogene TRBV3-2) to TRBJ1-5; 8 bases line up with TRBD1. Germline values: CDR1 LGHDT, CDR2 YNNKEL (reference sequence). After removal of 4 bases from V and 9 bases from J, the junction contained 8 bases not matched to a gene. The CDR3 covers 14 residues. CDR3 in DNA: TGTGCCAGCAGCCCAGGGGGCTCCTTAAGGCCCCAGCATTTT. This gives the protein CASSPGGSLRPQHF.

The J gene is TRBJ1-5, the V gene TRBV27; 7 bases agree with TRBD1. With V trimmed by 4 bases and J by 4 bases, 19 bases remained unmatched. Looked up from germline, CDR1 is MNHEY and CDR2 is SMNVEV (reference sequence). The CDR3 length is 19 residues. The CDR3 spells CASSSQIYRSGQQNQPQHF. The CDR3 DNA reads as TGTGCCAGCAGTTCTCAAATCTATCGCTCGGGACAGCAAAATCAGCCCCAGCATTTT.

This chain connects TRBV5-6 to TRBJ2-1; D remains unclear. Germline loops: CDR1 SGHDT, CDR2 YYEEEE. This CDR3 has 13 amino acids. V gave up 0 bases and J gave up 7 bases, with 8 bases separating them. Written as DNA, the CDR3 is TGTGCCAGCAGCTTGGCCAAGGAGAATGAGCAGTTCTTC. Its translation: CASSLAKENEQFF. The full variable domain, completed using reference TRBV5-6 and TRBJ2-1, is DAGVTQSPTHLIKTRGQQVTLRCSPKSGHDTVSWYQQALGQGPQFIFQYYEEEERQRGNFPDRFSGHQFPNYSSELNVNALLLGDSALYLCASSLAKENEQFFGPGTRLTVL.

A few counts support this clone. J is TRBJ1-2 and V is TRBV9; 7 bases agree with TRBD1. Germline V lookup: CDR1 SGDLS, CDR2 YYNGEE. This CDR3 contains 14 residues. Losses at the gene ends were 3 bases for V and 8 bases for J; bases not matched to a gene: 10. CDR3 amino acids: CASSAETGPEGYTF. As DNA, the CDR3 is TGTGCCAGCAGCGCCGAGACAGGGCCGGAGGGCTACACCTTC.

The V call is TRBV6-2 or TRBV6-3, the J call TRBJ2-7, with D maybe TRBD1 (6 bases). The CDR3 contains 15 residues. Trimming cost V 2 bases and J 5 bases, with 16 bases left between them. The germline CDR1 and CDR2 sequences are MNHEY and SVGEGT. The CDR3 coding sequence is TGTGCCAGCAGTTACGGCCTGGACAGCCCCCACGAGCAGTACTTC. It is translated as CASSYGLDSPHEQYF.

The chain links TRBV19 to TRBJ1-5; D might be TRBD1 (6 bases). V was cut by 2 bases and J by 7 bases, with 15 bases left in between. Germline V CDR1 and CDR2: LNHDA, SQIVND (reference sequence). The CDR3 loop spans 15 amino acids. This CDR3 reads CASSITGYGSQPQHF. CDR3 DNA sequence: TGTGCCAGTAGTATAACAGGGTATGGAAGCCAGCCCCAGCATTTT.

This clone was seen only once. Here the CDR3 reads CASSLEMARSSGNTIYF. CDR3 coding DNA: TGTGCCAGCAGCTTAGAGATGGCAAGAAGCTCTGGAAACACCATATATTTT. The chain uses TRBV11-2 and TRBJ1-3; D is ambiguous. Germline V gene sequence: CDR1 SGHAT, CDR2 FQNNGV. There are 17 residues in the CDR3. Trimming removed 0 bases from V and 0 bases from J, with 12 bases in between.

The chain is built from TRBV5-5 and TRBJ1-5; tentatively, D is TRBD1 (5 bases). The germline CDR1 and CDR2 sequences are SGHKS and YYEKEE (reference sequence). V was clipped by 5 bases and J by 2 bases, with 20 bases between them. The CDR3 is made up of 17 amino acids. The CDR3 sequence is CASSPGQGAGGNQPQHF. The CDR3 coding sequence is TGTGCCAGCAGTCCCGGCCAAGGGGCCGGGGGCAATCAGCCCCAGCATTTT.

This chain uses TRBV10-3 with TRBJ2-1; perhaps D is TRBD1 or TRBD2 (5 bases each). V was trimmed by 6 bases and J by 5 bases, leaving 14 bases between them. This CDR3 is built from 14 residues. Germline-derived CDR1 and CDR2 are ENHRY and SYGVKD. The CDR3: CAISRDAGNNEQFF. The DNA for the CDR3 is TGTGCCATCAGCCGGGACGCGGGTAACAATGAGCAGTTCTTC.

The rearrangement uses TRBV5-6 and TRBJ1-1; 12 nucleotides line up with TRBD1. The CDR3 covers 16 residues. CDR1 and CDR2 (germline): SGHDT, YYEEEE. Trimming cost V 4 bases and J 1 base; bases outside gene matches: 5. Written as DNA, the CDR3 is TGTGCCAGCAGCCAGAGGGGACAGGGGGCGAACACTGAAGCTTTCTTT. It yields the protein CASSQRGQGANTEAFF.

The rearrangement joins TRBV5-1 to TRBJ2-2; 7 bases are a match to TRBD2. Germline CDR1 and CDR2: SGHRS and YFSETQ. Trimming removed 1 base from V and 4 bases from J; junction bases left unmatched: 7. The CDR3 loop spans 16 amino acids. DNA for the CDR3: TGCGCCAGCAGCTTGCGGGAAGCGGGGCGCACCGGGGAGCTGTTTTTT. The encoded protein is CASSLREAGRTGELFF.

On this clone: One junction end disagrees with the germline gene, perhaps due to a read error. In DNA, the CDR3 is TGTGCCAGCAGCTTAACCCCGCCAGATTCGCAGTATTTT. Protein product: CASSLTPPDSQYF. This chain joins TRBV7-2 and TRBJ2-3; D unresolved. Germline CDR1 and CDR2: SGHTA and FQGNSA. The CDR3 is 13 amino acids.

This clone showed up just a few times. The CDR3 protein is CAISESQVNTEAFF. CDR3 sequence (DNA): TGTGCCATCAGTGAGTCCCAGGTAAACACTGAAGCTTTCTTT. The V gene is TRBV10-3, the J gene TRBJ1-1, with D uncertain. The CDR3 is made up of 14 amino acids. Trimming cost V 0 bases and J 2 bases, with 7 bases left between them. Germline loops: CDR1 ENHRY, CDR2 SYGVKD.

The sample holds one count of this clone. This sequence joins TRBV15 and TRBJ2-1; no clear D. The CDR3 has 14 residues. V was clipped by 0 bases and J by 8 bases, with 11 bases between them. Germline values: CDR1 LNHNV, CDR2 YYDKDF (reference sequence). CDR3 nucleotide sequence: TGTGCCACCAGCAGAGATTTTCGCTTCGATGAGCAGTTCTTC. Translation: CATSRDFRFDEQFF.

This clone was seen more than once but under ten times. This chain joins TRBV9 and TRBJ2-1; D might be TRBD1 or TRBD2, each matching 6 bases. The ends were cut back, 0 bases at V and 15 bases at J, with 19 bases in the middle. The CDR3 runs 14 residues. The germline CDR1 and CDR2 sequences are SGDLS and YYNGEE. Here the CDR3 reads CASSVGGGGRPGFF. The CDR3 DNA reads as TGTGCCAGCAGCGTAGGAGGAGGGGGACGCCCCGGGTTCTTC.

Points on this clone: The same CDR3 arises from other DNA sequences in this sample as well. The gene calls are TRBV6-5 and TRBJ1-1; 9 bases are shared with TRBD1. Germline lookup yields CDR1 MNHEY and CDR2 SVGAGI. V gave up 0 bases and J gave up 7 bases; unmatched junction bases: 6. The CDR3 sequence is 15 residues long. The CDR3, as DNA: TGTGCCAGCAGTTACTCGATCGGACAGGGGCGTGAAGCTTTCTTT. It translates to CASSYSIGQGREAFF.

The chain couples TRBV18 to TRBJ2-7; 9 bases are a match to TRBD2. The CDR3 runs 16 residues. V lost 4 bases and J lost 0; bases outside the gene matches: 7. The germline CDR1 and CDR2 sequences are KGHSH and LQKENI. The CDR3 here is CASSLSGTSISYEQYF. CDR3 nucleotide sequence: TGTGCCAGCTCACTTTCCGGGACTAGCATCTCCTACGAGCAGTACTTC.

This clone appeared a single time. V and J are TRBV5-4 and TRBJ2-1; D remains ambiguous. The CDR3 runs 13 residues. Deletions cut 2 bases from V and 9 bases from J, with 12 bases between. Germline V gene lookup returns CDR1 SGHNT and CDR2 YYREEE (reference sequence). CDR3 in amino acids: CASSLPGYSEQFF. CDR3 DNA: TGTGCCAGCAGCTTACCTGGGTATAGTGAGCAGTTCTTC. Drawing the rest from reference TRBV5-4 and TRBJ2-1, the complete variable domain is ETGVTQSPTHLIKTRGQQVTLRCSSQSGHNTVSWYQQALGQGPQFIFQYYREEENGRGNFPPRFSGLQFPNYSSELNVNALELDDSALYLCASSLPGYSEQFFGPGTRLTVL.

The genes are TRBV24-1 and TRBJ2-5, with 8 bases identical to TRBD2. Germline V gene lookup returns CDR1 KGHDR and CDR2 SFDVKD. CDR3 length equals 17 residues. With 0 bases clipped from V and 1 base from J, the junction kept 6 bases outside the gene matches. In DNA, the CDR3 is TGTGCCACCAGTGATTTGTGGTCGGGAGGGCCCCAAGAGACCCAGTACTTC. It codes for CATSDLWSGGPQETQYF.

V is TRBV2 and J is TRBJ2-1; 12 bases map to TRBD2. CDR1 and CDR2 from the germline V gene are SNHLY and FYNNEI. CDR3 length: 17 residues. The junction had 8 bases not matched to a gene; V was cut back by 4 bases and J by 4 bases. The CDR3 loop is CASSARLAGAGYNEQFF. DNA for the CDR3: TGTGCCAGCAGTGCTCGACTAGCGGGAGCCGGGTACAATGAGCAGTTCTTC.

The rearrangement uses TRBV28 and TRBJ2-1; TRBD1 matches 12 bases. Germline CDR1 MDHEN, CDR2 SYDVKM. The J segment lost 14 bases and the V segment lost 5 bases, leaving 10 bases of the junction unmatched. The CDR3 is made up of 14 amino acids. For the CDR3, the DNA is TGTGCCAGCAGTCCGTCGGGGACAGGGGGCCGCAAGTTCTTC. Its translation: CASSPSGTGGRKFF. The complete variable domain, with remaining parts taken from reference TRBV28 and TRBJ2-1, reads DVKVTQSSRYLVKRTGEKVFLECVQDMDHENMFWYRQDPGLGLRLIYFSYDVKMKEKGDIPEGYSVSREKKERFSLILESASTNQTSMYLCASSPSGTGGRKFFGPGTRLTVL.

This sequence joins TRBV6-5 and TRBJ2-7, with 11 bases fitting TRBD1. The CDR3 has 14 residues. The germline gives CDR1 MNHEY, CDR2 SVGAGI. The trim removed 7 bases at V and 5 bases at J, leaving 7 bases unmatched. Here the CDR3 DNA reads TGTGCCAGCATTAGGGACAGGGGGTCCCACGAGCAGTACTTC. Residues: CASIRDRGSHEQYF.

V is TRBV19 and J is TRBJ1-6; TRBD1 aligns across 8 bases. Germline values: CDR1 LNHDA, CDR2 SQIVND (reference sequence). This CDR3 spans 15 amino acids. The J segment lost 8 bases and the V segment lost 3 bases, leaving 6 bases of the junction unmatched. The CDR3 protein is CASSIADRVYSPLHF. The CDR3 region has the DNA TGTGCCAGTAGTATCGCGGACAGGGTTTATTCACCCCTCCACTTT. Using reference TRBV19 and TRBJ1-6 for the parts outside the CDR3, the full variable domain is DGGITQSPKYLFRKEGQNVTLSCEQNLNHDAMYWYRQDPGQGLRLIYYSQIVNDFQKGDIAEGYSVSREKKESFPLTVTSAQKNPTAFYLCASSIADRVYSPLHFGNGTRLTVT.

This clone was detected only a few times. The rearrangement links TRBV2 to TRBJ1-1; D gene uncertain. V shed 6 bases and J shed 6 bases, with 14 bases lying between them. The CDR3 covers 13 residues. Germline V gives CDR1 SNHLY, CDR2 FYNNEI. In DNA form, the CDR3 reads TGTGCCAGCAGCGCCACGACGAGGTCTGAAGCTTTCTTT. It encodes CASSATTRSEAFF.

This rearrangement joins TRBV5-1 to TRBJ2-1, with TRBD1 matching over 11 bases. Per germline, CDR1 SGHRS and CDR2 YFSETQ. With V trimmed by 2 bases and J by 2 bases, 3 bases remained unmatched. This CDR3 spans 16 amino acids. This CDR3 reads CASSLGTGGAYNEQFF. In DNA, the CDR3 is TGCGCCAGCAGCTTAGGGACAGGGGGAGCCTACAATGAGCAGTTCTTC.